This TCR beta chain is from a study of vaccination and CD4 T cells after COVID-19. Study overall: With a range of 35 to 161, the median interval from diagnosis to drawing post-COVID samples was less than 130 days. Study-level results: Spike mono-reactivity was shown by 304 of 307 vaccine-specific clones in convalescent patients.

As to treatment: roughly 10-day PBMC culture with coronavirus spike peptide pools or control peptides (ViraFEST assay). Regarding this clonotype: Its antigen is still unknown.

The CDR3 is 13 amino acids. V was pared by 6 bases and J by 8 bases, with 16 bases between. The germline CDR1 and CDR2 sequences are SNHLY and FYNNEI. With the Oncomine TCR Beta short-read assay, DNA from cultured CD4+ T cells was sequenced. TCRdb reprocessed the PCR reads via MiXCR and lists one record per CDR3 protein. The sample lists around 14,000 distinct CDR3 sequences, around 53% occurring once. The clonotype originates from a human donor who had recovered from COVID-19. The material sequenced was CD4+ T cells from blood, cultured in vitro. The chain uses TRBV2 and TRBJ1-2; D unresolved. CDR3 in DNA: TGTGCCAGCAGGCCAAACGGGATGGGCGGCTACACCTTC. Its protein product is CASRPNGMGGYTF.